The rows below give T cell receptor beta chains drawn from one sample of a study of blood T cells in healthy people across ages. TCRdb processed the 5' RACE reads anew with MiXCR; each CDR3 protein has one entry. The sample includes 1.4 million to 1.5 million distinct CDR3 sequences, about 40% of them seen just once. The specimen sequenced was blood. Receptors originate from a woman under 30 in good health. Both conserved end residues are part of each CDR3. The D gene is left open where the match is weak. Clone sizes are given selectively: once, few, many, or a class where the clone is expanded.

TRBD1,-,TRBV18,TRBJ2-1,TGTGCCAGCTCACCTCAGACAGGGGTCTACAATGAGCAGTTCTTC,CASSPQTGVYNEQFF
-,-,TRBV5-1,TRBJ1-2,TGCGCCAGCAGCTTGGCCGTCGGGGGAAACTATGGCTACACCTTC,CASSLAVGGNYGYTF
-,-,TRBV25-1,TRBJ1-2,TGTGCCAGCAGCCCCGTCGGACCGGGTGGGGGGCGAACAAATGGCTACACCTTC,CASSPVGPGGGRTNGYTF
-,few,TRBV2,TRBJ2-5,TGTGCCAGCATCCTCGACGGTTACCAAGAGACCCAGTACTTC,CASILDGYQETQYF
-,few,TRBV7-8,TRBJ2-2,TGTGCCAGCAGCTTTGGGGATGGGGTGAACACCGGGGAGCTGTTTTTT,CASSFGDGVNTGELFF
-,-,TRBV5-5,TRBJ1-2,TGTGCCAGCAGCTTGTCGACGGACACCGCCCCGCGGAACTATGGCTACACCTTC,CASSLSTDTAPRNYGYTF
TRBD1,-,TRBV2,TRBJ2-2,TGTGCCAGCAGCGCAGGGGGTTCGAACACCGGGGAGCTGTTTTTT,CASSAGGSNTGELFF
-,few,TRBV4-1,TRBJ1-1,TGCGCCAGCAGCCCACAGACGGGGAAAGGCACTGAAGCTTTCTTT,CASSPQTGKGTEAFF
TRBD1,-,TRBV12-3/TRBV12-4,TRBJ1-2,TGTGCCAGCAGTCCCGACAGGGGGCTCCATGGCTACACCTTC,CASSPDRGLHGYTF
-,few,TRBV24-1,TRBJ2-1,TGTGCCACCAGTGATTTTACGGGCTATGAGCAGTTCTTC,CATSDFTGYEQFF
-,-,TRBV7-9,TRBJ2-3,TGTGCCAGCAGCCCAGGGGGGTCGAGCGGGAGAAGAGATACGCAGTATTTT,CASSPGGSSGRRDTQYF
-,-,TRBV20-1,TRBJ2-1,TGCAGTGCCCGTTCATCGTCGGGGCACTCCTACAATGAGCAGTTCTTC,CSARSSSGHSYNEQFF
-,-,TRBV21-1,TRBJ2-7,TGTGCCAGCAGCGATGGGACTAGCCAACAGCCCTCCTACGAGCAGTACTTC,CASSDGTSQQPSYEQYF
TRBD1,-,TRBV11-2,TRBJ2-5,TGTGCCAGCAGCCCCGTCAGCCGGGGACAGGAAGAGACCCAGTACTTC,CASSPVSRGQEETQYF
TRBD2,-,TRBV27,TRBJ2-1,TGTGCCAGCAGTTCAGGGCTAGCGGCCGCCTTTATAGTGCGGCAGTTCTTC,CASSSGLAAAFIVRQFF
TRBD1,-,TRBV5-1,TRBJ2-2,TGCGCCAGCAGCTTTGTAGGGGGCTGGACCGGGGAGCTGTTTTTT,CASSFVGGWTGELFF
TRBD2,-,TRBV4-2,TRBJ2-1,TGTGCCAGCAGCCAAGCCCTAACTAGCGGGGTCTACAATGAGCAGTTCTTC,CASSQALTSGVYNEQFF
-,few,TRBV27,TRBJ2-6,TGTGCCAGCACCAGAACCGGGGTCTCTGGGGCCAACGTCCTGACTTTC,CASTRTGVSGANVLTF
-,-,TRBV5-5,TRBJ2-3,TGTGCCAGCAGCTTGGGGGCAGGAGGGGATGCGCAGTATTTT,CASSLGAGGDAQYF
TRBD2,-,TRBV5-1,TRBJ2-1,TGCGCCAGCAGCTTGGCCGGGCTAGCGGGAAGGAGTGAGCAGTTCTTC,CASSLAGLAGRSEQFF
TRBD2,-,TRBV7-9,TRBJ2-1,TGTGCCAGCAGCCCGTTTCAGGCGGGGGACTACAATGAGCAGTTCTTC,CASSPFQAGDYNEQFF
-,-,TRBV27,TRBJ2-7,TGTGCCAGCAGTTCCCAGGCCATGCTCCCCTACGAGCAGTACTTC,CASSSQAMLPYEQYF
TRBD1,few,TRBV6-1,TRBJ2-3,TGTGCCAGCAGTGGGGACAGGGGGAGCACAGATACGCAGTATTTT,CASSGDRGSTDTQYF
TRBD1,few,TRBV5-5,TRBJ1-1,TGTGCCAGCAGCCCCCGCTCACAGGGGCCGGACGAAGCTTTCTTT,CASSPRSQGPDEAFF
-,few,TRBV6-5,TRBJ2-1,TGTGCCAGCAGTTACCTCAGCGAGCAGTTCTTC,CASSYLSEQFF
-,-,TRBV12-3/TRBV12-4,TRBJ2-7,TGTGCCAGCAGTGTCAGGGGTTACTACGAGCAGTACTTC,CASSVRGYYEQYF
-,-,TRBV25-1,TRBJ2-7,TGTGCCAGCAGTAAGTTGGGCGACACAGAGCAGTACTTC,CASSKLGDTEQYF
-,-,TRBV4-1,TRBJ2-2,TGCGCCAGCAGCCAGGGGGCAATGGCCCTTAGGGCCGGGGAGCTGTTTTTT,CASSQGAMALRAGELFF
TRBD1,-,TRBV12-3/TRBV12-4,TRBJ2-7,TGTGCCAGCAGTTTCGGACAGGGCCACTCCTACGAGCAGTACTTC,CASSFGQGHSYEQYF
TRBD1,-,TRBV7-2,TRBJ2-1,TGTGCCAGCAGCCCGAGACAGGGGGGTGAGCAGTTCTTC,CASSPRQGGEQFF
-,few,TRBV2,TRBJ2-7,TGTGCCAGCTGTGCGGTCACCTACGAGCAGTACTTC,CASCAVTYEQYF
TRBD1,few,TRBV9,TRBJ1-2,TGTGCCAGCAGCGTAGATAATACAGGGGATTATGGCTACACCTTC,CASSVDNTGDYGYTF
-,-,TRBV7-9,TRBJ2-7,TGTGCCAGCAGCTTTCTCAGCGCCTACGAGCAGTACTTC,CASSFLSAYEQYF
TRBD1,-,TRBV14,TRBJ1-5,TGTGCCAGCAGTCCGAGCTCAGGGGGATATGGTGCGCCCCAGCATTTT,CASSPSSGGYGAPQHF
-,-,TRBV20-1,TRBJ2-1,TGCAGTGCCCAAGATACAGGGCCCTACAATGAGCAGTTCTTC,CSAQDTGPYNEQFF
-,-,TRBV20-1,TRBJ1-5,TGCAGTGCTAGAGAAAGGGGCATGTGGGATCAGCCCCAGCATTTT,CSARERGMWDQPQHF
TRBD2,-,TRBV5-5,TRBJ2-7,TGTGCCAGCACCCCGGGACTAGCGGATGGCCCATGGTCCTACAATGAGCAGTACTTC,CASTPGLADGPWSYNEQYF
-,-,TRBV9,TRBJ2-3,TGTGCCAGCAGCGTGGCGAAAAGCACAGATACGCAGTATTTT,CASSVAKSTDTQYF
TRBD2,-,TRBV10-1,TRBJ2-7,TGCGCCAGCAGTGCGGCGGGAGAAAGGTGGGAGCAGTACTTC,CASSAAGERWEQYF
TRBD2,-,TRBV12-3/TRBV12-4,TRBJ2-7,TGTGCCAGCAGTCCATCCTCCCTGATAGCGGGAGGCCCCTTACAGCAGTACTTC,CASSPSSLIAGGPLQQYF
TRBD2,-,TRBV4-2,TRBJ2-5,TGTGCCAGCAGCCAAGATAGGGGACTAGCGGGAGGGGATAGTGAGTACTTC,CASSQDRGLAGGDSEYF
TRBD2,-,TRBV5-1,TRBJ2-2,TGCGCCAGCAGCCCGGGACTACCGAACACCGGGGAGCTGTTTTTT,CASSPGLPNTGELFF